Below, 26 T cell receptor beta chains from the same sample are listed, as sequenced in a study of T cells in Graves' hyperthyroidism and ophthalmopathy. RNA transcripts yielded amplified TCR beta CDR3 regions. Using the HTBI primer set, a first-round RT-PCR was run on the TCR CDR3. TCRdb recomputed calls from the multiplex PCR reads with MiXCR, one row per CDR3 protein. This sample has around 600,000 distinct CDR3 sequences, with just under 45% found just once. The sample comprised peripheral blood or thyroid tissue (not recorded which). These receptors all stem from an adult man with Graves' disease, either hyperthyroidism or ophthalmopathy (not recorded which).

CDR3 protein: CSAEGVYSSYEQYF. The CDR3 nucleotides read TGCAGTGCGGAAGGGGTTTATAGCTCCTACGAGCAGTACTTC. The chain recombines TRBV20-1 with TRBJ2-7, with D maybe TRBD1 (5 bases). Germline CDR1 is DFQATT and CDR2 is SNEGSKA (reference sequence). V was pared by 6 bases and J by 0 bases, with 15 bases between. The CDR3 extends over 14 amino acids.

The table lists this clonotype with a count of one. The V call is TRBV6-4, the J call TRBJ2-7, with TRBD1 identical over 9 bases. CDR1 is MRHNA and CDR2 is SNTAGT in the germline V gene. The junction had 6 bases not matched to a gene; V was cut back by 5 bases and J by 4 bases. CDR3 size: 14 residues. CDR3 in amino acids: CASSRQGVGYEQYF. CDR3 DNA: TGTGCCAGCAGTAGACAGGGGGTAGGGTACGAGCAGTACTTC.

The chain carries TRBV12-3 or TRBV12-4 and TRBJ1-1; tentative D call: TRBD1 (5 bases). The CDR3 extends over 15 amino acids. V was trimmed by 7 bases and J by 1 base, leaving 16 bases between them. CDR3 DNA sequence: TGTGCCAGCACTCCCTCGGGGCATACGAACACTGAAGCTTTCTTT. It yields the protein CASTPSGHTNTEAFF.

V is TRBV19 and J is TRBJ1-1, with 7 bases fitting TRBD1. CDR3 length: 11 residues. Trimming cost V 4 bases and J 11 bases; bases outside gene matches: 4. Germline assignment: CDR1 LNHDA and CDR2 SQIVND (reference sequence). The CDR3 loop reads CASSRQGVAFF. CDR3 in DNA: TGTGCCAGTAGTAGACAGGGAGTCGCTTTCTTT.

The genes are TRBV2 and TRBJ1-6; weak D call: TRBD1 (5 bases). There are 18 residues in the CDR3. The germline V gene has CDR1 SNHLY and CDR2 FYNNEI. Trimming took 5 bases from V and 7 from J, leaving 24 bases between them. In nucleotides, the CDR3 is TGTGCCAGCAGTTACCGAGCAGGGAACCTCGCGCGGAATTCACCCCTCCACTTT. Translated: CASSYRAGNLARNSPLHF.

There are many counts of this clonotype. V gene TRBV29-1 combines with J gene TRBJ1-1; TRBD1 is a possible D gene (5 bases). Germline V lookup: CDR1 SQVTM, CDR2 ANQGSEA. V was trimmed by 5 bases and J by 2 bases, leaving 15 bases between them. This CDR3 has 14 amino acids. CDR3 DNA sequence: TGCAGCGTTACTTGGAACAGGCCTAACACTGAAGCTTTCTTT. It is translated as CSVTWNRPNTEAFF.

The chain uses TRBV19 and TRBJ1-1, with no clear D. Trimming took 0 bases from V and 1 from J, leaving 3 bases between them. CDR1 and CDR2 from the germline V gene are LNHDA and SQIVND (reference sequence). The CDR3 is made up of 13 amino acids. The CDR3: CASSIDSNTEAFF. The DNA of the CDR3 is TGTGCCAGTAGTATAGACTCGAACACTGAAGCTTTCTTT.

The V and J genes are TRBV7-9 and TRBJ2-7; 14 positions agree with TRBD2. CDR1 is SEHNR, CDR2 FQNEAQ, per germline (reference sequence). The V gene end was trimmed by 5 bases and the J gene end by 0 bases; junction bases not matched to a gene: 3. The CDR3 has 16 amino acids. CDR3 region: CASSLGTSGSSYEQYF. CDR3 nucleotides: TGTGCCAGCAGCCTTGGGACTAGCGGGAGCTCCTACGAGCAGTACTTC.

The table lists this clonotype with many counts. The chain links TRBV7-9 to TRBJ1-6, with a tentative D call TRBD1 (5 bases). The V gene lost 0 bases and the J gene lost 5 bases, with 5 bases spanning the gap. CDR1 is SEHNR, CDR2 FQNEAQ, per germline (reference sequence). CDR3 length: 14 residues. The CDR3 DNA reads as TGTGCCAGCAGCTTAGCGGGACATAATTCACCCCTCCACTTT. Amino acids: CASSLAGHNSPLHF.

The chain joins TRBV5-1 to TRBJ1-4; 8 bases map to TRBD1. J was trimmed by 3 bases and V by 7 bases; bases with no gene match: 11. The CDR3 has 16 amino acids. CDR1 and CDR2 (germline): SGHRS, YFSETQ. The chain's CDR3 is CASADRALTANEKLFF. CDR3 sequence (DNA): TGCGCCAGCGCGGACAGGGCTTTAACAGCTAATGAAAAACTGTTTTTT.

Ten or more counts support this clonotype. The rearrangement links TRBV10-3 to TRBJ2-7; 8 bases fit TRBD1. In germline, CDR1 is ENHRY, CDR2 SYGVKD. The CDR3 has 14 residues. Germline trimming cut 5 bases from V and 1 base from J; bases unmatched to any gene: 4. CDR3 in amino acids: CAISPQGASYEQYF. The CDR3 coding sequence is TGTGCCATCAGTCCCCAGGGGGCATCCTACGAGCAGTACTTC.

The sample holds a few counts of this clonotype. The V call is TRBV12-3 or TRBV12-4, the J call TRBJ1-5; D remains ambiguous. V gave up 3 bases and J gave up 1 base, with 10 bases separating them. CDR3 size: 15 residues. In DNA, the CDR3 is TGTGCCAGCAGTTTCGGGTTGGGGAGCAATCAGCCCCAGCATTTT. It translates to CASSFGLGSNQPQHF.

The V gene is TRBV9, the J gene TRBJ2-5; the match to TRBD1 covers 8 bases. Germline CDR1 reads SGDLS; CDR2 reads YYNGEE. The CDR3 extends over 15 amino acids. V gave up 4 bases and J gave up 5 bases; unmatched junction bases: 10. The CDR3 coding sequence is TGTGCCAGCAGCCCCGGAATGGGGGACAGGGAGACCCAGTACTTC. Translation gives CASSPGMGDRETQYF. Full variable domain (remainder filled in from reference TRBV9 and TRBJ2-5): DSGVTQTPKHLITATGQRVTLRCSPRSGDLSVYWYQQSLDQGLQFLIQYYNGEERAKGNILERFSAQQFPDLHSELNLSSLELGDSALYFCASSPGMGDRETQYFGPGTRLLVL.

This clonotype was detected once. The chain has TRBV6-2 or TRBV6-3 and TRBJ2-7, with D perhaps TRBD2 (6 bases). CDR1 MNHEY and CDR2 SVGEGT come from the germline V gene. Trimming removed 6 bases from V and 5 bases from J, with 14 bases in between. The CDR3 covers 13 residues. The DNA for the CDR3 is TGTGCCAGCAGCACCTCCGGGAGACACGAGCAGTACTTC. It specifies CASSTSGRHEQYF.

This sequence joins TRBV15 and TRBJ1-5; D might be TRBD1 (5 bases). Germline lookup yields CDR1 LNHNV and CDR2 YYDKDF (reference sequence). The CDR3 totals 13 residues. V was trimmed by 4 bases and J by 5 bases, leaving 9 bases between them. CDR3 residues: CATSTGRHQPQHF. CDR3 coding DNA: TGTGCCACCAGCACAGGGCGCCATCAGCCCCAGCATTTT.

The chain carries TRBV20-1 and TRBJ2-5; 14 bases match TRBD2. Looked up from germline, CDR1 is DFQATT and CDR2 is SNEGSKA (reference sequence). CDR3 length: 13 amino acids. The junction had 1 base not matched to a gene; V was cut back by 5 bases and J by 5 bases. CDR3 loop: CSAGTSGGETQYF. CDR3 coding DNA: TGCAGTGCTGGGACTAGCGGGGGCGAGACCCAGTACTTC.

The chain recombines TRBV5-4 with TRBJ2-5, with TRBD1 matching over 10 bases. V was pared by 4 bases and J by 1 base, with 4 bases of the junction left unmatched. CDR3 length equals 15 residues. In germline, CDR1 is SGHNT, CDR2 YYREEE (reference sequence). CDR3 residues: CASSARDRGQETQYF. The CDR3 nucleotides are TGTGCCAGCAGCGCCCGGGACAGGGGCCAAGAGACCCAGTACTTC.

There are many counts of this clonotype. V usage is TRBV15 and J usage is TRBJ2-5; the D gene could be TRBD1 or TRBD2 (5 bases each). Germline V lookup: CDR1 LNHNV, CDR2 YYDKDF (reference sequence). The CDR3 consists of 15 residues. Trimming left V 4 bases short and J 5 bases short, with 17 bases between. The CDR3 loop is CATSKGEGRRETQYF. DNA of the CDR3: TGTGCCACCAGCAAAGGAGAGGGGCGAAGGGAGACCCAGTACTTC.

CDR3 in amino acids: CASSQVGAGGPETQYF. DNA of the CDR3: TGTGCCAGCAGCCAAGTGGGGGCAGGGGGCCCAGAGACCCAGTACTTC. This chain links TRBV2 with TRBJ2-5; 8 bases fit TRBD1. After removal of 6 bases from V and 4 bases from J, the junction contained 13 bases not matched to a gene. Germline CDR1 SNHLY, CDR2 FYNNEI. CDR3 length: 16 residues.

This sequence joins TRBV29-1 and TRBJ1-2; 10 positions match TRBD1. The CDR3 sequence is 13 residues long. The germline CDR1 and CDR2 sequences are SQVTM and ANQGSEA. Trimming removed 4 bases from V and 5 bases from J; junction bases left unmatched: 4. DNA for the CDR3: TGCAGCGTTGCACGACAGGGGGCGTATGGCTACACCTTC. Translating it yields CSVARQGAYGYTF.

The J gene is TRBJ1-5, the V gene TRBV2; the D is unclear. Germline values: CDR1 SNHLY, CDR2 FYNNEI. V was clipped by 6 bases and J by 3 bases, with 9 bases between them. This CDR3 spans 13 amino acids. CDR3 sequence reads: CASRAGTNQPQHF. The DNA of the CDR3 is TGTGCCAGCAGAGCTGGCACCAATCAGCCCCAGCATTTT.

This chain joins TRBV7-2 and TRBJ1-2, with unresolved D. CDR1 and CDR2 from the germline V gene are SGHTA and FQGNSA. The CDR3 consists of 14 residues. The V gene lost 3 bases and the J gene lost 8 bases, with 16 bases spanning the gap. The CDR3 loop is CASSFSSGNYGYTF. CDR3 sequence (DNA): TGTGCCAGCAGCTTTTCTAGCGGGAATTACGGCTACACCTTC.

The rearrangement links TRBV20-1 to TRBJ2-5; 8 bases fit TRBD1. The CDR3 sequence is 14 residues long. Germline CDR1 is DFQATT and CDR2 is SNEGSKA (reference sequence). The junction had 3 bases not matched to a gene; V was cut back by 0 bases and J by 3 bases. This CDR3 reads CSARDWTGKETQYF. The CDR3 coding sequence is TGCAGTGCTAGAGACTGGACAGGGAAAGAGACCCAGTACTTC.

Only a few counts were recorded for this clonotype. The chain joins TRBV5-1 to TRBJ2-5; 12 positions agree with TRBD2. Germline assignment: CDR1 SGHRS and CDR2 YFSETQ. V lost 4 bases, J lost 5 bases, and 12 bases stayed unmatched. CDR3 length: 17 amino acids. CDR3 sequence reads: CASSHPSGRAIVETQYF. CDR3 sequence (DNA): TGCGCCAGCAGCCATCCTAGCGGGAGGGCCATAGTCGAGACCCAGTACTTC.

This clonotype has only a few counts. V usage is TRBV7-9 and J usage is TRBJ1-1, with D unclear. Germline V gives CDR1 SEHNR, CDR2 FQNEAQ (reference sequence). This CDR3 has 14 amino acids. V lost 3 bases and J lost 1, with 9 bases in between. The CDR3 here is CASSLEAGNTEAFF. Here the CDR3 DNA reads TGTGCCAGCAGCTTGGAGGCAGGGAACACTGAAGCTTTCTTT. The complete variable domain, with remaining parts taken from reference TRBV7-9 and TRBJ1-1, reads DTGVSQNPRHKITKRGQNVTFRCDPISEHNRLYWYRQTLGQGPEFLTYFQNEAQLEKSRLLSDRFSAERPKGSFSTLEIQRTEQGDSAMYLCASSLEAGNTEAFFGQGTRLTVV.

This clonotype came up many times. The chain joins TRBV7-9 to TRBJ2-5; 11 bases are shared with TRBD2. CDR3 length equals 15 residues. Losses at the gene ends were 5 bases for V and 5 bases for J; bases not matched to a gene: 7. Looked up from germline, CDR1 is SEHNR and CDR2 is FQNEAQ (reference sequence). The CDR3, as DNA: TGTGCCAGCAGCATGGTAGCGGGAGGGCTCGAGACCCAGTACTTC. Protein sequence: CASSMVAGGLETQYF.